Below, one TCR beta chain is given with its context. One entry per CDR3 protein, called by TCRdb with MiXCR from the 5' RACE reads. The sample contains roughly 500,000 distinct CDR3 sequences, roughly 20% of which appear only once. The data belong to a study of T-cell memory formation after mild COVID-19. The sequence was collected from an adult woman who had mild COVID-19 (a few samples of this study predate the infection). Cell type and time point are not known. The material sequenced was PBMCs or a T cell subset sorted from them (not recorded which).

For the CDR3, the DNA is TGTGCCAGCAGCCAAGAGGGGGTGACTGAAGCTTTCTTT. Amino acid sequence: CASSQEGVTEAFF. This chain connects TRBV3-1 to TRBJ1-1; a weak D match, TRBD1 (5 bases). Germline assignment: CDR1 LGHDT and CDR2 YNNKEL (reference sequence). The length of the CDR3 is 13 residues. V was clipped by 0 bases and J by 5 bases, with 7 bases between them.